This TCR beta chain appears in the sequencing data of a study of technical replicates of blood from four donors. Here immunoSEQ multiplex PCR was the method, and the copy in TCRdb shows in-frame clones only, minus some. The data show some 60,000 clones, with just under 95% seen just once and around 3% held by the top ten. Germline V gene lookup returns CDR1 SGHTS and CDR2 YDEGEE. V lost 4 bases and J lost 7; bases outside the gene matches: 7. The CDR3 spans 14 residues. The receptor was isolated from a human donor in good health. Some clones in this sample may be carry-over from other donors' samples. Sequenced sample: PBMCs. The V and J genes are TRBV5-8 and TRBJ1-4; TRBD1 matches 7 bases. CDR3 sequence: CASSGGQRFEKLFF. Here the CDR3 DNA reads TGTGCCAGCAGCGGGGGACAGAGATTTGAAAAACTGTTTTTT.